The rows below give T cell receptor beta chains drawn from one sample of a study of blood T cells in healthy people across ages. TCRdb redid the calling of the 5' RACE reads with MiXCR, one entry per CDR3 protein. The sample contains roughly 2 million distinct CDR3 sequences, roughly 52% of which appear only once. Sequenced: blood. These receptors were taken from a woman in her thirties or forties in good health. Both conserved end residues are part of each CDR3. A D gene is named only where the DNA matches it firmly. Some rows mark clone size as missing; the rest say once, few, many or name a class of expanded clone.

clone_size: NA
v_call: TRBV11-1
j_call: TRBJ1-2
d_call: NA
cdr3_length: 16
cdr3_aa: CASSQGPGSFLYGYTF
cdr3_nt: TGTGCCAGCAGCCAAGGACCGGGATCCTTTCTCTATGGCTACACCTTC

clone_size: NA
v_call: TRBV6-1
j_call: TRBJ2-3
d_call: NA
cdr3_length: 16
cdr3_aa: CASSARGAVGTDTQYF
cdr3_nt: TGTGCCAGCAGTGCACGGGGGGCAGTTGGCACAGATACGCAGTATTTT

clone_size: NA
v_call: TRBV15
j_call: TRBJ2-3
d_call: TRBD2
cdr3_length: 17
cdr3_aa: CATSRADSGGYTDTQYF
cdr3_nt: TGTGCCACCAGCAGAGCCGATAGCGGGGGATACACAGATACGCAGTATTTT

clone_size: once
v_call: TRBV28
j_call: TRBJ2-7
d_call: NA
cdr3_length: 14
cdr3_aa: CASSTPPTEYEQYF
cdr3_nt: TGTGCCAGCAGTACGCCGCCGACAGAGTACGAGCAGTACTTC

clone_size: NA
v_call: TRBV5-6
j_call: TRBJ2-1
d_call: NA
cdr3_length: 14
cdr3_aa: CASSLGRTTYEQFF
cdr3_nt: TGTGCCAGCAGCTTGGGCAGAACAACCTACGAGCAGTTCTTC

clone_size: few
v_call: TRBV28
j_call: TRBJ2-3
d_call: NA
cdr3_length: 14
cdr3_aa: CASRPGLRQGTQYF
cdr3_nt: TGTGCCAGCAGACCGGGACTCCGTCAGGGTACGCAGTATTTT

clone_size: NA
v_call: TRBV7-2
j_call: TRBJ1-6
d_call: NA
cdr3_length: 16
cdr3_aa: CASSRGPGRINSPLHF
cdr3_nt: TGTGCCAGCAGCCGAGGTCCGGGACGGATAAATTCACCCCTCCACTTT

clone_size: NA
v_call: TRBV5-5
j_call: TRBJ2-7
d_call: TRBD1
cdr3_length: 15
cdr3_aa: CASSPEWTGGHEQYF
cdr3_nt: TGTGCCAGCAGCCCGGAGTGGACAGGGGGTCACGAGCAGTACTTC

clone_size: NA
v_call: TRBV12-3/TRBV12-4
j_call: TRBJ1-2
d_call: NA
cdr3_length: 15
cdr3_aa: CASSSREGWGYGYTF
cdr3_nt: TGTGCCAGCAGTTCCCGGGAAGGTTGGGGCTATGGCTACACCTTC

clone_size: NA
v_call: TRBV20-1
j_call: TRBJ2-5
d_call: NA
cdr3_length: 13
cdr3_aa: CSARTGSKETQYF
cdr3_nt: TGCAGTGCTAGAACAGGGTCTAAAGAGACCCAGTACTTC

clone_size: few
v_call: TRBV5-1
j_call: TRBJ2-7
d_call: NA
cdr3_length: 17
cdr3_aa: CASSLLPEGGPFYEQYF
cdr3_nt: TGCGCCAGCAGCTTACTCCCCGAGGGGGGGCCATTTTACGAGCAGTACTTC

clone_size: NA
v_call: TRBV7-2
j_call: TRBJ1-2
d_call: NA
cdr3_length: 19
cdr3_aa: CASRLAAGPTGTTNYGYTF
cdr3_nt: TGTGCCAGCAGACTCGCCGCCGGACCCACAGGGACAACTAACTATGGCTACACCTTC

clone_size: once
v_call: TRBV27
j_call: TRBJ1-5
d_call: NA
cdr3_length: 15
cdr3_aa: CASSFQGQGSQPQHF
cdr3_nt: TGTGCCAGCAGTTTTCAGGGGCAGGGAAGCCAGCCCCAGCATTTT

clone_size: NA
v_call: TRBV19
j_call: TRBJ1-1
d_call: NA
cdr3_length: 13
cdr3_aa: CASSIPPGHWAFF
cdr3_nt: TGTGCCAGTAGTATACCCCCCGGACATTGGGCTTTCTTT

clone_size: NA
v_call: TRBV20-1
j_call: TRBJ1-1
d_call: NA
cdr3_length: 11
cdr3_aa: CSASISAEAFF
cdr3_nt: TGCAGTGCCTCGATTTCGGCCGAAGCTTTCTTT

clone_size: once
v_call: TRBV24-1
j_call: TRBJ2-3
d_call: TRBD2
cdr3_length: 16
cdr3_aa: CATSDWSGGTVDTQYF
cdr3_nt: TGTGCCACCAGTGATTGGAGCGGGGGAACTGTAGATACGCAGTATTTT

clone_size: few
v_call: TRBV11-2
j_call: TRBJ2-3
d_call: NA
cdr3_length: 15
cdr3_aa: CASRGANAFTDTQYF
cdr3_nt: TGTGCCAGCAGGGGGGCAAACGCCTTCACAGATACGCAGTATTTT

clone_size: few
v_call: TRBV12-3/TRBV12-4
j_call: TRBJ1-1
d_call: NA
cdr3_length: 14
cdr3_aa: CASSPVHMNTEAFF
cdr3_nt: TGTGCCAGCAGTCCAGTGCACATGAACACTGAAGCTTTCTTT

clone_size: NA
v_call: TRBV12-3/TRBV12-4
j_call: TRBJ2-7
d_call: NA
cdr3_length: 14
cdr3_aa: CASSLVGQYDEQYF
cdr3_nt: TGTGCCAGCAGTTTAGTCGGGCAGTACGACGAGCAGTACTTC

clone_size: NA
v_call: TRBV5-1
j_call: TRBJ2-1
d_call: TRBD2
cdr3_length: 14
cdr3_aa: CASSAGGGIDEQFF
cdr3_nt: TGCGCCAGCAGCGCCGGGGGGGGCATCGACGAGCAGTTCTTC

clone_size: NA
v_call: TRBV3-1
j_call: TRBJ1-2
d_call: NA
cdr3_length: 11
cdr3_aa: CASLGRYGYTF
cdr3_nt: TGTGCCAGCCTAGGCCGCTATGGCTACACCTTC

clone_size: few
v_call: TRBV5-1
j_call: TRBJ2-5
d_call: NA
cdr3_length: 14
cdr3_aa: CASSPDPGRETQYF
cdr3_nt: TGCGCCAGCAGCCCCGACCCCGGCAGAGAGACCCAGTACTTC

clone_size: NA
v_call: TRBV20-1
j_call: TRBJ2-3
d_call: NA
cdr3_length: 11
cdr3_aa: CSASGRDTQYF
cdr3_nt: TGCAGTGCTAGCGGCCGAGATACGCAGTATTTT

clone_size: few
v_call: TRBV7-2
j_call: TRBJ2-5
d_call: NA
cdr3_length: 14
cdr3_aa: CASSFGRLQETQYF
cdr3_nt: TGTGCCAGCAGCTTTGGACGCCTCCAAGAGACCCAGTACTTC

clone_size: many
v_call: TRBV29-1
j_call: TRBJ2-7
d_call: TRBD1
cdr3_length: 16
cdr3_aa: CSVLDARDRVVYEQYF
cdr3_nt: TGCAGCGTTTTAGACGCCCGGGACAGGGTAGTCTACGAGCAGTACTTC

clone_size: NA
v_call: TRBV7-8
j_call: TRBJ2-3
d_call: NA
cdr3_length: 15
cdr3_aa: CASSLVARDTDTQYF
cdr3_nt: TGTGCCAGCAGCTTAGTGGCCAGAGACACAGATACGCAGTATTTT

clone_size: few
v_call: TRBV10-3
j_call: TRBJ1-5
d_call: TRBD1
cdr3_length: 18
cdr3_aa: CAISESGTARASNQPQHF
cdr3_nt: TGTGCCATCAGTGAGTCAGGGACAGCCAGGGCGAGCAATCAGCCCCAGCATTTT

clone_size: few
v_call: TRBV11-2
j_call: TRBJ2-1
d_call: NA
cdr3_length: 14
cdr3_aa: CASSLRPFSNEQFF
cdr3_nt: TGTGCCAGCAGCTTAAGACCCTTCTCCAATGAGCAGTTCTTC

clone_size: NA
v_call: TRBV28
j_call: TRBJ1-6
d_call: NA
cdr3_length: 14
cdr3_aa: CASSLGGLWSPLHF
cdr3_nt: TGTGCCAGCAGTTTAGGGGGCCTTTGGTCACCCCTCCACTTT

clone_size: NA
v_call: TRBV6-1
j_call: TRBJ2-3
d_call: TRBD2
cdr3_length: 18
cdr3_aa: CASRHGTSGGPSTDTQYF
cdr3_nt: TGTGCCAGCAGACATGGGACTAGCGGGGGCCCAAGCACAGATACGCAGTATTTT

clone_size: many
v_call: TRBV27
j_call: TRBJ2-1
d_call: NA
cdr3_length: 12
cdr3_aa: CASSLLGNEQFF
cdr3_nt: TGTGCCAGCAGTTTACTAGGCAATGAGCAGTTCTTC

clone_size: NA
v_call: TRBV20-1
j_call: TRBJ1-5
d_call: NA
cdr3_length: 12
cdr3_aa: CSAGDPNQPQHF
cdr3_nt: TGCAGTGCCGGCGACCCGAATCAGCCCCAGCATTTT

clone_size: NA
v_call: TRBV28
j_call: TRBJ1-6
d_call: TRBD1
cdr3_length: 17
cdr3_aa: CASSSSRGLTYNSPLHF
cdr3_nt: TGTGCCAGCAGTTCCTCTAGGGGGCTAACCTATAATTCACCCCTCCACTTT

clone_size: once
v_call: TRBV5-1
j_call: TRBJ2-4
d_call: NA
cdr3_length: 14
cdr3_aa: CTSSLSREENIQYF
cdr3_nt: TGCACCAGCAGCTTGTCTAGGGAAGAAAACATTCAGTACTTC

clone_size: few
v_call: TRBV20-1
j_call: TRBJ2-3
d_call: NA
cdr3_length: 16
cdr3_aa: CSARDPTGASTDTQYF
cdr3_nt: TGCAGTGCTAGAGATCCGACAGGTGCTAGCACAGATACGCAGTATTTT

clone_size: NA
v_call: TRBV10-3
j_call: TRBJ2-2
d_call: TRBD2
cdr3_length: 17
cdr3_aa: CAISERSGGANTGELFF
cdr3_nt: TGTGCCATCAGTGAGAGGAGCGGGGGGGCTAACACCGGGGAGCTGTTTTTT

clone_size: NA
v_call: TRBV28
j_call: TRBJ2-3
d_call: TRBD2
cdr3_length: 17
cdr3_aa: CASSLRLAGIGTDTQYF
cdr3_nt: TGTGCCAGCAGTTTACGACTAGCGGGGATCGGCACAGATACGCAGTATTTT

clone_size: NA
v_call: TRBV12-3/TRBV12-4
j_call: TRBJ2-5
d_call: TRBD1
cdr3_length: 16
cdr3_aa: CASSLGDRAPQETQYF
cdr3_nt: TGTGCCAGCAGTTTAGGGGACAGGGCCCCGCAAGAGACCCAGTACTTC

clone_size: NA
v_call: TRBV5-1
j_call: TRBJ1-6
d_call: TRBD1
cdr3_length: 15
cdr3_aa: CASSLEGQGNSPLHF
cdr3_nt: TGCGCCAGCAGCTTGGAGGGACAGGGGAATTCACCCCTCCACTTT

clone_size: few
v_call: TRBV27
j_call: TRBJ1-2
d_call: TRBD1
cdr3_length: 14
cdr3_aa: CASSFRGRDYGYTF
cdr3_nt: TGTGCCAGCAGTTTTAGGGGGCGGGATTATGGCTACACCTTC

clone_size: NA
v_call: TRBV7-9
j_call: TRBJ2-2
d_call: NA
cdr3_length: 13
cdr3_aa: CASRDSYTGELFF
cdr3_nt: TGTGCCAGCAGGGACAGTTACACCGGGGAGCTGTTTTTT

clone_size: NA
v_call: TRBV27
j_call: TRBJ2-1
d_call: TRBD1
cdr3_length: 16
cdr3_aa: CASSRQGGSSYNEQFF
cdr3_nt: TGTGCCAGCAGTAGACAGGGGGGGAGCTCCTACAATGAGCAGTTCTTC

clone_size: NA
v_call: TRBV28
j_call: TRBJ1-1
d_call: NA
cdr3_length: 15
cdr3_aa: CASSRPAASNTEAFF
cdr3_nt: TGTGCCAGCAGTCGGCCGGCCGCGTCTAACACTGAAGCTTTCTTT

clone_size: few
v_call: TRBV12-3/TRBV12-4
j_call: TRBJ1-6
d_call: NA
cdr3_length: 14
cdr3_aa: CASTMTGTNSPLHF
cdr3_nt: TGTGCCAGCACCATGACAGGCACGAATTCACCCCTCCACTTT

clone_size: few
v_call: TRBV5-1
j_call: TRBJ2-5
d_call: NA
cdr3_length: 13
cdr3_aa: CASSTWPVRTQYF
cdr3_nt: TGCGCCAGCAGCACGTGGCCAGTAAGGACCCAGTACTTC

clone_size: NA
v_call: TRBV6-5
j_call: TRBJ2-3
d_call: NA
cdr3_length: 20
cdr3_aa: CASSYSKYEGGNMGTDTQYF
cdr3_nt: TGTGCCAGCAGTTACTCGAAGTACGAAGGAGGGAATATGGGCACAGATACGCAGTATTTT